This T cell receptor beta chain was captured in a study of T cells expressing NK-cell markers. TCRdb reprocessed the 5' RACE reads and keeps a single row for each CDR3 protein, giving no DNA. The sample holds 350,000 to 450,000 distinct CDR3 sequences. This TCR derives from a man aged 18-75 years in good health. The sample comprised blood T cells: a sorted CD56 or NKG2C T cell subset, CD4+ or CD8+ T cells, or bulk PBMC T cells (not recorded which).

CDR3 sequence: CAIRGTSGGKADTQYF. The chain carries TRBV10-3 and TRBJ2-3; checking the TCRdb D call of TRBD2 is not possible without DNA. The germline V gene encodes CDR1 ENHRY and CDR2 SYGVKD. This CDR3 has 16 amino acids.